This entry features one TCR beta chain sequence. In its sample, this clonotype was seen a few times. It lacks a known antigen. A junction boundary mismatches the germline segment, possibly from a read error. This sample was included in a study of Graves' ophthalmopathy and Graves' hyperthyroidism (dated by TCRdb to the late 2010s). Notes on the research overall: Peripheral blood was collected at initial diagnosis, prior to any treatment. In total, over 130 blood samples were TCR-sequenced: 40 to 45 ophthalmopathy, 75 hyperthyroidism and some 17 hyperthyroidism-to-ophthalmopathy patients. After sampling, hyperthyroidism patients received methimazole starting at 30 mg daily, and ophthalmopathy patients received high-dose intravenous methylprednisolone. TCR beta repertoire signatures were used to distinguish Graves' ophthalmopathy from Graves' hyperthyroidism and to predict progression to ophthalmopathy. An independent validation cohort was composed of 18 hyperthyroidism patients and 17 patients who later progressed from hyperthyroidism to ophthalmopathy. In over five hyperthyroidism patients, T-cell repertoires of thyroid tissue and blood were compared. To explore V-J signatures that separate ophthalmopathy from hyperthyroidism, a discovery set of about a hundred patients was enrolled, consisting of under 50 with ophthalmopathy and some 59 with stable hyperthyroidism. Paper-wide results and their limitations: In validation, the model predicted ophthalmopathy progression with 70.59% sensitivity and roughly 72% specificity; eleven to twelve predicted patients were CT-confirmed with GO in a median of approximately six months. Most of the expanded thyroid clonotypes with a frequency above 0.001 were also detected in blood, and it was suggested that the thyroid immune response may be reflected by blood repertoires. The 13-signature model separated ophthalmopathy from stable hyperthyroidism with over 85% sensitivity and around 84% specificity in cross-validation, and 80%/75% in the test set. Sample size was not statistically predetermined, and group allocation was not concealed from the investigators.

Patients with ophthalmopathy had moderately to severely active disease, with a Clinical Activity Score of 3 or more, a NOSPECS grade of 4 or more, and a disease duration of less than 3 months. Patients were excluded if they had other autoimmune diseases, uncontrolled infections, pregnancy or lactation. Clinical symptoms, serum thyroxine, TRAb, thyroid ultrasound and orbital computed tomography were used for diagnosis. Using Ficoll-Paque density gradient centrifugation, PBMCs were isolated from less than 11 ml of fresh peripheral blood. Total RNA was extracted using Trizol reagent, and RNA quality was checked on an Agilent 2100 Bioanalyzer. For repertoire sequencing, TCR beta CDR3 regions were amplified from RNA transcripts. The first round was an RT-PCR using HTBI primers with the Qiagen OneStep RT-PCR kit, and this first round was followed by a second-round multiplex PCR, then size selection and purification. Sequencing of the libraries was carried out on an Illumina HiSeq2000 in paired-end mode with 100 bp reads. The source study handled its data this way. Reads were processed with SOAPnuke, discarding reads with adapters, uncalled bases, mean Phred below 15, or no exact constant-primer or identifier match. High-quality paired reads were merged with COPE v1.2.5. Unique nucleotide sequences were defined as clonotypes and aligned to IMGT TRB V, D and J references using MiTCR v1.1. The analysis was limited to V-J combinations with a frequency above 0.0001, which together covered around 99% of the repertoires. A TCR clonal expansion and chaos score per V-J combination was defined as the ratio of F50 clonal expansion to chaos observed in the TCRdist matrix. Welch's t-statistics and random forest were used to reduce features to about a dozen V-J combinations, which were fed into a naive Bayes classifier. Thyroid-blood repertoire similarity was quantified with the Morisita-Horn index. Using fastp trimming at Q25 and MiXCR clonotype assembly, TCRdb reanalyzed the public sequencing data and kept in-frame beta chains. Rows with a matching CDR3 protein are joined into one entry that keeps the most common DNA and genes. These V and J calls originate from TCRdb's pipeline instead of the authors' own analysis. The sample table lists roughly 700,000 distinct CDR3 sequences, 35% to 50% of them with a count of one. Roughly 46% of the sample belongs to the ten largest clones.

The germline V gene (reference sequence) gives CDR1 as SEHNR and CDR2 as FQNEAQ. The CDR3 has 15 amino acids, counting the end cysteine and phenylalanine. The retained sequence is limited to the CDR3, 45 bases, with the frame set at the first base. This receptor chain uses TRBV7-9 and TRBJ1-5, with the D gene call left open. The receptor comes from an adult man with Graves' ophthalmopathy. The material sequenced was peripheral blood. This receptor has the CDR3 CASSLGRMSNQPQHF. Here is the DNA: TGCGCCAGCAGCCTAGGACGGATGAGCAATCAGCCCCAGCATTTT.